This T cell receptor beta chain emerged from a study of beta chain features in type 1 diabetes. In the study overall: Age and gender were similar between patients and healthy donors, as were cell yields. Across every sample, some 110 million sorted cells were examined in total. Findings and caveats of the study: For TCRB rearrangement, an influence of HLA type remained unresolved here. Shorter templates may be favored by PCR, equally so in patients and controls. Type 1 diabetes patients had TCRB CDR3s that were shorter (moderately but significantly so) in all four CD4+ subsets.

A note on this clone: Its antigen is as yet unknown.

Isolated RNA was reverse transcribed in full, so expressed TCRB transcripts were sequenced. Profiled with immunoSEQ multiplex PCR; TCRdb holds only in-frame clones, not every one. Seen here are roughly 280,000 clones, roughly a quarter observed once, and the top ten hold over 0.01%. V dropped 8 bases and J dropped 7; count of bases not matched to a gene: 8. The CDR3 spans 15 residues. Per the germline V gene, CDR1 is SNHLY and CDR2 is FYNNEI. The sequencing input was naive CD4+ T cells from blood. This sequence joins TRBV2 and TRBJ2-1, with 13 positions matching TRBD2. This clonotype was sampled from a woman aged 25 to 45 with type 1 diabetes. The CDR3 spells CASCRLAGGVNEQFF. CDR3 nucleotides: TGTGCCAGCTGCCGACTAGCGGGAGGAGTGAATGAGCAGTTCTTC.